One and the same sample provided the 18 T cell receptor beta chains below, sequenced in a study of T cell changes during pregnancy in multiple sclerosis. The protocol was immunoSEQ multiplex PCR, while the TCRdb copy is restricted to in-frame clones and leaves out a portion. The top ten hold under 1.5% of the sample, which has 35,000 to 50,000 clones, 88% seen once. The sample in question was CD4+ T cells from peripheral blood mononuclear cells, obtained in the second trimester of pregnancy. These receptors were collected from a female donor with multiple sclerosis, enrolled in a pregnancy study.

This chain uses TRBV6-5 with TRBJ1-3, with 7 bases lining up with TRBD1. Trimming removed 7 bases from V and 2 bases from J; junction bases left unmatched: 2. Germline V lookup: CDR1 MNHEY, CDR2 SVGAGI. The CDR3 length is 13 residues. CDR3 region: CASKTGAGNTIYF. DNA for the CDR3: TGTGCCAGCAAAACAGGGGCTGGAAACACCATATATTTT.

This clone was observed once. The V gene is TRBV11-2, the J gene TRBJ1-1; 10 bases map to TRBD1. V was clipped by 5 bases and J by 6 bases; unmatched bases: 9. CDR1 SGHAT and CDR2 FQNNGV come from the germline V gene. This CDR3 spans 15 amino acids. The CDR3 bases are TGTGCCAGCAGCCGGACTGGGACAGGGGCATCTGAAGCTTTCTTT. Translation: CASSRTGTGASEAFF.

The chain links TRBV28 to TRBJ2-1, with D possibly TRBD1 on 5 matching bases. Germline CDR1 MDHEN, CDR2 SYDVKM. Trimming stripped 2 bases from V and 9 bases from J, with 14 bases between. The CDR3 has 14 residues. CDR3 loop: CASSLMQGFAEQFF. The CDR3 DNA reads TGTGCCAGCAGTTTAATGCAGGGTTTCGCTGAGCAGTTCTTC.

The chain has TRBV28 and TRBJ1-2; a possible D gene is TRBD1 (5 bases). Trimming took 6 bases from V and 6 from J, leaving 17 bases between them. Germline V CDR1 and CDR2: MDHEN, SYDVKM. The CDR3 spans 14 residues. CDR3 sequence: CASRYGDSRDGYTF. The CDR3 DNA reads as TGTGCCAGCAGGTACGGGGACTCAAGGGATGGCTACACCTTC.

This clone was picked up one time. The chain carries TRBV19 and TRBJ2-4; 13 nucleotides match TRBD2. This CDR3 region has 17 residues. Germline assignment: CDR1 LNHDA and CDR2 SQIVND (reference sequence). With V trimmed by 4 bases and J by 5 bases, 8 bases remained unmatched. CDR3 sequence reads: CASSTFGTSGKENIQYF. The DNA for the CDR3 is TGTGCCAGTAGTACCTTTGGGACTAGCGGGAAGGAAAACATTCAGTACTTC.

The CDR3 DNA reads as TGTGCCAGCAGTTACCTAGACACCGGGGAGCTGTTTTTT. Protein sequence: CASSYLDTGELFF. This sequence joins TRBV6-5 and TRBJ2-2; D uncertain. V lost 2 bases and J lost 3, with 4 bases in between. This CDR3 spans 13 amino acids. Germline CDR1 and CDR2: MNHEY and SVGAGI.

This chain links TRBV6-1 with TRBJ1-2; 8 bases are a match to TRBD1. J gave up 2 bases and V 4 bases, and 0 bases lay outside the gene matches. Looked up from germline, CDR1 is MNHNS and CDR2 is SASEGT. The CDR3 consists of 13 residues. The CDR3 reads CASSGTGNYGYTF. DNA of the CDR3: TGTGCCAGCAGTGGGACAGGGAACTATGGCTACACCTTC.

The chain employs TRBV6-6 and TRBJ2-7; 8 positions match TRBD2. The CDR3 spans 15 residues. With 0 bases clipped from V and 2 bases from J, the junction kept 3 bases outside the gene matches. Germline V gene lookup returns CDR1 MNHNY and CDR2 SVGAGI (reference sequence). In nucleotides, the CDR3 is TGTGCCAGCAGTTACTCGAGCGGGAGTCCCTACGAGCAGTACTTC. Translated, it gives CASSYSSGSPYEQYF.

The chain links TRBV7-2 to TRBJ1-3; the D is unclear. CDR3 length equals 14 residues. V was clipped by 3 bases and J by 0 bases, with 6 bases between them. CDR1 is SGHTA, CDR2 FQGNSA, per germline. The CDR3 sequence: CASSLEYSGNTIYF. The CDR3 DNA reads as TGTGCCAGCAGCTTGGAGTACTCTGGAAACACCATATATTTT.

The chain carries TRBV19 and TRBJ2-7, with 7 positions matching TRBD2. The V segment lost 3 bases and the J segment 8 bases; nucleotides outside the gene matches: 10. This CDR3 is 14 amino acids long. Germline CDR1 is LNHDA and CDR2 is SQIVND (reference sequence). CDR3 loop: CASSIRGSPGQQYF. The DNA of the CDR3 is TGTGCCAGTAGTATCCGCGGGAGCCCTGGGCAGCAGTACTTC.

The chain joins TRBV5-1 to TRBJ2-3; D ambiguous. Germline V CDR1 and CDR2: SGHRS, YFSETQ. V dropped 1 base and J dropped 6 bases, with 9 bases sitting between them. This CDR3 contains 13 residues. CDR3 bases: TGCGCCAGCAGCTTGCCCCAGTACGATACGCAGTATTTT. This encodes CASSLPQYDTQYF. The full variable domain, in which reference TRBV5-1 and TRBJ2-3 provide the parts outside the CDR3, is KAGVTQTPRYLIKTRGQQVTLSCSPISGHRSVSWYQQTPGQGLQFLFEYFSETQRNKGNFPGRFSGRQFSNSRSEMNVSTLELGDSALYLCASSLPQYDTQYFGPGTRLTVL.

This clone has just one count. CDR3 sequence: CASGLVLDREGGRGNYGYTF. The CDR3 DNA reads TGTGCTAGTGGTTTGGTACTGGACAGGGAAGGGGGCCGTGGTAACTATGGCTACACCTTC. The V gene is TRBV12-5, the J gene TRBJ1-2; TRBD1 matches 8 bases. This CDR3 is built from 20 residues. Germline V CDR1 and CDR2: LGHNT, FRNRAP. V lost 0 bases, J lost 1 base, and 16 bases stayed unmatched.

The chain is built from TRBV11-2 and TRBJ2-7, with D perhaps matching TRBD2 (5 bases). The CDR3 loop spans 16 amino acids. V shed 0 bases and J shed 2 bases, with 14 bases lying between them. Germline-derived CDR1 and CDR2 are SGHAT and FQNNGV. CDR3 DNA sequence: TGTGCCAGCAGCTTAGATTCGGCGGGTACACCCTACGAGCAGTACTTC. Amino acid sequence: CASSLDSAGTPYEQYF. The full variable domain, in which reference TRBV11-2 and TRBJ2-7 provide the parts outside the CDR3, is EAGVAQSPRYKIIEKRQSVAFWCNPISGHATLYWYQQILGQGPKLLIQFQNNGVVDDSQLPKDRFSAERLKGVDSTLKIQPAKLEDSAVYLCASSLDSAGTPYEQYFGPGTRLTVT.

This clone was found a few times. This chain connects TRBV4-2 to TRBJ2-2; possible D gene TRBD2, 5 bases. The CDR3 totals 14 residues. V lost 2 bases and J lost 6, with 10 bases in between. Germline CDR1 reads LGHNA; CDR2 reads YNFKEQ. This chain's CDR3 is CASSQRDQSGELFF. The CDR3 bases are TGTGCCAGCAGCCAACGGGATCAATCCGGGGAGCTGTTTTTT.

V and J are TRBV7-8 and TRBJ2-1; 9 bases align to TRBD2. This CDR3 is 12 amino acids long. The V and J ends lost 6 bases and 15 bases, in that order; junction bases with no gene match: 9. Per germline, CDR1 SGHVS and CDR2 FQNEAQ. Here the CDR3 reads CASSHLAGDMFF. The CDR3 region has the DNA TGTGCCAGCAGTCATTTAGCGGGAGATATGTTCTTC. Complete variable domain (other parts from reference TRBV7-8 and TRBJ2-1): GAGVSQSPRYKVAKRGQDVALRCDPISGHVSLFWYQQALGQGPEFLTYFQNEAQLDKSGLPSDRFFAERPEGSVSTLKIQRTQQEDSAVYLCASSHLAGDMFFGPGTRLTVL.

The chain recombines TRBV5-4 with TRBJ2-2, with 13 nucleotides matching TRBD2. With 4 bases clipped from V and 4 bases from J, the junction kept 7 bases outside the gene matches. This CDR3 region has 17 residues. Germline loops: CDR1 SGHNT, CDR2 YYREEE (reference sequence). The CDR3 bases are TGTGCCAGCAGCGGAAGACTAGCGGGAGGTGTCACCGGGGAGCTGTTTTTT. Its translation is CASSGRLAGGVTGELFF.

The V call is TRBV25-1, the J call TRBJ2-7, with D perhaps TRBD2 (7 bases). CDR3 length: 14 residues. The V end lost 7 bases, the J end lost 6 bases, and 19 bases lay between the germline ends. Germline values: CDR1 MGHDK, CDR2 SYGVNS. This CDR3 is CASTKGGALPEQYF. The CDR3 DNA sequence: TGTGCCAGCACCAAGGGGGGGGCTCTCCCCGAGCAGTACTTC.

The J gene is TRBJ1-3, the V gene TRBV6-5; D unclear. CDR3 length equals 15 residues. Germline V CDR1 and CDR2: MNHEY, SVGAGI. The V gene lost 0 bases and the J gene lost 2 bases, with 8 bases spanning the gap. The CDR3 coding sequence is TGTGCCAGCAGTTACTCGCAAGGAGCTGGAAACACCATATATTTT. This sequence encodes CASSYSQGAGNTIYF.